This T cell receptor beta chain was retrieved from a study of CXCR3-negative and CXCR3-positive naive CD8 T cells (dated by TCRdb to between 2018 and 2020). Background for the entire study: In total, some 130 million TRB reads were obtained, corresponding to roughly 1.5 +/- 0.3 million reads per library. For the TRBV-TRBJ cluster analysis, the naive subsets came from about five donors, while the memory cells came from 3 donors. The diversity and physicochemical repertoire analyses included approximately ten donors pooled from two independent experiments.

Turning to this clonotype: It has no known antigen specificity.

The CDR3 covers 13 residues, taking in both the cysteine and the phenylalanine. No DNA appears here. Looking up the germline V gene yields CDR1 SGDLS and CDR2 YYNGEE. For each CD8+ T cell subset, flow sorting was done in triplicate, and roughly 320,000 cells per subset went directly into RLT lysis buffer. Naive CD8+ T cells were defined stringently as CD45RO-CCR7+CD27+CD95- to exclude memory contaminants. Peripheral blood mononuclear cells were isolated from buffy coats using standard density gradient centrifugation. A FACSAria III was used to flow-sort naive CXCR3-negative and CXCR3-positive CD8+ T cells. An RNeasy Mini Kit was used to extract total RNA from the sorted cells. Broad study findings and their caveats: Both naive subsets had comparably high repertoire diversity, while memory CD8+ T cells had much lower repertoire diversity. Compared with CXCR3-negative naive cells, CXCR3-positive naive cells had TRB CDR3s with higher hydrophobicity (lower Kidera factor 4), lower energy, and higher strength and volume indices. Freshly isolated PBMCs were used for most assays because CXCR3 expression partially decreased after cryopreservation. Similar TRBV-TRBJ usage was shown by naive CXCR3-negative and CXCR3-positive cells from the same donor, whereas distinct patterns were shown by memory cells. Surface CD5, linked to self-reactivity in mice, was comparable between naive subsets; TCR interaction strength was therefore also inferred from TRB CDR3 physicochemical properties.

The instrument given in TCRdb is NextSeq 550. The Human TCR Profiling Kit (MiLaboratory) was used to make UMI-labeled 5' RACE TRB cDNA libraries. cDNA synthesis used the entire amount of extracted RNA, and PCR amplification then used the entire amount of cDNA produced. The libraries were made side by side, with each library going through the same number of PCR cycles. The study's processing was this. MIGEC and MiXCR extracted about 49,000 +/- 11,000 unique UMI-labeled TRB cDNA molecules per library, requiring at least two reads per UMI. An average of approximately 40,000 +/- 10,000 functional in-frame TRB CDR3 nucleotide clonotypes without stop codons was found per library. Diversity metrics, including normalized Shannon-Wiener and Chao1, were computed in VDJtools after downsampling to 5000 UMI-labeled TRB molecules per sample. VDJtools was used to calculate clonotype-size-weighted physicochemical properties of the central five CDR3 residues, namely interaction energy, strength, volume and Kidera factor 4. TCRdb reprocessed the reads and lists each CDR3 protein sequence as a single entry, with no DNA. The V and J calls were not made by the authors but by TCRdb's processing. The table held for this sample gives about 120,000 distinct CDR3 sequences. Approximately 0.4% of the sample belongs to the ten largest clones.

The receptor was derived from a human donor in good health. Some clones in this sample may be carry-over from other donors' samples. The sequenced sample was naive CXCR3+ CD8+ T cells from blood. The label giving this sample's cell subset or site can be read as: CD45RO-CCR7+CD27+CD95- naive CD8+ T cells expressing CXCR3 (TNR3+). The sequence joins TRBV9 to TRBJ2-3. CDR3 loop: CASSGPSTDTQYF.